The rows below give T cell receptor beta chains drawn from one sample of a study of glioma-infiltrating T cells. TCRdb reprocessed the multiplex PCR reads via MiXCR and lists one record per CDR3 protein. The sample lists some 6,000 distinct CDR3 sequences; about 45% were seen once. Sequenced input: glioma tissue, nonneoplastic brain tissue, or PBMCs (not recorded which). The source is a human donor with low-grade glioma or glioblastoma, undergoing nonglioma brain surgery, or in good health (not recorded which). The CDR3 runs from the conserved cysteine through the conserved F or W. Fields, in order: clone size, J gene, V gene, D gene, CDR3 protein, CDR3 DNA. The D gene is left open where the match is weak. Clone size is given for some rows only: seen once, a few or many times, or a class if the clone is expanded.

size: .; J: TRBJ2-1; V: TRBV20-1; D: .; CDR3: CSASGPSYNEQFF; DNA: TGCAGTGCTTCCGGACCATCCTACAATGAGCAGTTCTTC
size: .; J: TRBJ2-1; V: TRBV27; D: TRBD1; CDR3: CASSSPGQGYNEQFF; DNA: TGTGCCAGCAGTTCCCCGGGACAGGGGTACAATGAGCAGTTCTTC
size: many; J: TRBJ2-7; V: TRBV29-1; D: .; CDR3: CSAKQGYEQYF; DNA: TGCAGCGCCAAACAGGGCTACGAGCAGTACTTC
size: .; J: TRBJ1-1; V: TRBV25-1; D: .; CDR3: CASSRGGGTEAFF; DNA: TGTGCCAGCAGTAGAGGCGGAGGCACTGAAGCTTTCTTT
size: few; J: TRBJ1-5; V: TRBV27; D: TRBD1; CDR3: CASSLYRGLGQPQHF; DNA: TGTGCCAGCAGTTTATACAGGGGTCTAGGTCAGCCCCAGCATTTT
size: .; J: TRBJ2-7; V: TRBV20-1; D: TRBD2; CDR3: CSAPGLASYEQYF; DNA: TGCAGTGCTCCCGGACTAGCGTCCTACGAGCAGTACTTC
size: many; J: TRBJ2-7; V: TRBV18; D: .; CDR3: CASSPPTGEQYF; DNA: TGTGCCAGCTCACCACCGACGGGAGAGCAGTACTTC
size: many; J: TRBJ1-1; V: TRBV2; D: .; CDR3: CASLTENTEAFF; DNA: TGTGCCAGCCTAACAGAGAACACTGAAGCTTTCTTT
size: few; J: TRBJ2-3; V: TRBV30; D: .; CDR3: CAWSLARGRSGTDTQYF; DNA: TGTGCCTGGAGCCTAGCACGGGGGCGATCAGGGACAGATACGCAGTATTTT
size: large; J: TRBJ2-3; V: TRBV20-1; D: .; CDR3: CSAGRVAAERTDTQYF; DNA: TGCAGTGCCGGACGGGTGGCAGCGGAACGCACAGATACGCAGTATTTT
size: .; J: TRBJ1-2; V: TRBV11-1; D: .; CDR3: CASSPQTGTYGYTF; DNA: TGTGCCAGCAGCCCCCAGACAGGCACCTATGGCTACACCTTC
size: .; J: TRBJ1-5; V: TRBV6-2/TRBV6-3; D: .; CDR3: CASTPPGPSNQPQHF; DNA: TGTGCCAGCACTCCACCCGGGCCCAGCAATCAGCCCCAGCATTTT
size: few; J: TRBJ2-5; V: TRBV9; D: .; CDR3: CASSAGLQLAQETQYF; DNA: TGTGCCAGCAGCGCCGGACTACAACTAGCCCAAGAGACCCAGTACTTC
size: medium-sized; J: TRBJ2-4; V: TRBV7-9; D: TRBD2; CDR3: CASSFSGGQNIQYF; DNA: TGTGCCAGCAGCTTTAGCGGGGGTCAAAACATTCAGTACTTC
size: medium-sized; J: TRBJ2-5; V: TRBV24-1; D: .; CDR3: CATSDGTPSAETQYF; DNA: TGTGCCACCAGTGATGGAACTCCCTCTGCCGAGACCCAGTACTTC
size: medium-sized; J: TRBJ1-4; V: TRBV20-1; D: TRBD1; CDR3: CSASLPQPGQGREKLFF; DNA: TGCAGTGCTAGTCTACCCCAACCGGGACAGGGTAGGGAAAAACTGTTTTTT
size: medium-sized; J: TRBJ1-5; V: TRBV2; D: .; CDR3: CASSLSNRRQPQHF; DNA: TGTGCCAGCAGTCTTTCCAATCGGAGACAGCCCCAGCATTTT
size: .; J: TRBJ1-3; V: TRBV28; D: TRBD1; CDR3: CASNDREGGRNTICF; DNA: TGTGCCAGCAACGACAGGGAGGGAGGAAGGAACACCATATGTTTT
size: .; J: TRBJ2-7; V: TRBV24-1; D: .; CDR3: CATSSTYEQYF; DNA: TGTGCCACCAGTAGCACCTACGAGCAGTACTTC
size: .; J: TRBJ1-5; V: TRBV6-6; D: .; CDR3: CGSSEVRSNQPQNF; DNA: TGTGGCAGCAGTGAGGTCAGAAGCAATCAGCCCCAGAATTTT
size: many; J: TRBJ2-1; V: TRBV24-1; D: TRBD1; CDR3: CATRDRGVNEQFF; DNA: TGTGCCACTCGGGACAGGGGGGTCAATGAGCAGTTCTTC
size: .; J: TRBJ2-7; V: TRBV28; D: .; CDR3: CASSLENRVSEQYF; DNA: TGTGCCAGCAGTTTAGAAAACAGGGTTTCCGAGCAGTACTTC
size: .; J: TRBJ1-1; V: TRBV29-1; D: TRBD1; CDR3: CSVGGGAETEAFF; DNA: TGCAGCGTTGGAGGGGGCGCGGAGACTGAAGCTTTCTTT
size: medium-sized; J: TRBJ1-1; V: TRBV28; D: .; CDR3: CASSTRDANTEAFF; DNA: TGTGCCAGTTCCACCCGGGACGCGAACACTGAAGCTTTCTTT
size: .; J: TRBJ2-5; V: TRBV4-1; D: .; CDR3: CASSQGPLETQYF; DNA: TGCGCCAGCAGCCAGGGCCCTTTGGAGACCCAGTACTTC
size: many; J: TRBJ2-3; V: TRBV5-1; D: TRBD2; CDR3: CASSLEGLAPDTQYF; DNA: TGCGCCAGCAGCTTGGAGGGACTAGCGCCAGATACGCAGTATTTT
size: many; J: TRBJ2-2; V: TRBV20-1; D: .; CDR3: CSASDYRRTGELFF; DNA: TGCAGTGCTAGTGATTACCGAAGGACCGGGGAGCTGTTTTTT
size: .; J: TRBJ1-5; V: TRBV7-2; D: .; CDR3: CASSLVGTPPPQHF; DNA: TGTGCCAGCAGCTTAGTCGGAACTCCCCCGCCCCAGCATTTT
size: .; J: TRBJ1-2; V: TRBV20-1; D: .; CDR3: CSARQGPGYTF; DNA: TGCAGTGCTAGACAGGGGCCCGGCTACACCTTC
size: many; J: TRBJ2-1; V: TRBV7-3; D: .; CDR3: CASSLGGLGNEQFF; DNA: TGTGCCAGCAGCTTAGGGGGCCTGGGGAATGAGCAGTTCTTC
size: .; J: TRBJ2-3; V: TRBV20-1; D: .; CDR3: CSASSERSGYTDTQYF; DNA: TGCAGTGCCAGCAGTGAACGCAGCGGATACACAGATACGCAGTATTTT
size: many; J: TRBJ2-3; V: TRBV5-1; D: .; CDR3: CASGILRGRDSTDTQYF; DNA: TGCGCCAGCGGCATCCTCCGGGGGAGAGACAGCACAGATACGCAGTATTTT
size: .; J: TRBJ1-1; V: TRBV27; D: TRBD1; CDR3: CASSSRQGGTEAFF; DNA: TGTGCCAGCAGTTCCCGACAGGGGGGCACTGAAGCTTTCTTT
size: medium-sized; J: TRBJ1-2; V: TRBV29-1; D: .; CDR3: CSVGNEISGYTF; DNA: TGCAGCGTGGGGAATGAAATAAGCGGCTACACCTTC
size: many; J: TRBJ2-3; V: TRBV28; D: TRBD2; CDR3: CASSLSLAGVVDTQYF; DNA: TGTGCCAGCAGTTTATCCCTAGCGGGAGTGGTAGATACGCAGTATTTT
size: .; J: TRBJ1-6; V: TRBV27; D: .; CDR3: CATSGGNSGNSPLHF; DNA: TGTGCCACCAGTGGGGGAAACAGTGGGAATTCACCCCTCCACTTT